Below, one T cell receptor beta chain is given with its context. The target antigen is unknown. This specimen belongs to a study of T cells in localized non-small cell lung cancer. Points from the study as a whole: Greater T cell density in blood accompanied longer overall survival. Analysis by sequencing included only one tumor region, so heterogeneity remains possible.

The assay was immunoSEQ multiplex PCR, and TCRdb's table has in-frame clones only and misses some. The data contain roughly 38,000 clones, over 70% of them seen just once; the ten biggest clones take up roughly 2.5%. After removal of 2 bases from V and 7 bases from J, the junction contained 11 bases not matched to a gene. The length of the CDR3 is 16 residues. The germline V gene encodes CDR1 GTSNPN and CDR2 SVGIG (reference sequence). The receptor comes from a woman aged 40-75 years with stage I lung adenocarcinoma. The input for sequencing was peripheral blood, taken before any cancer treatment. The chain combines TRBV30 with TRBJ2-2; 9 bases match TRBD1. CDR3 nucleotide sequence: TGTGCCTGGAGTCCATTGGGGACAGGGACGGACGGGGAGCTGTTTTTT. Its protein product is CAWSPLGTGTDGELFF.